This TCR beta chain came from a study of cytomegalovirus exposure and HLA in healthy donors (dated by TCRdb to between 2016 and 2019). Concerning the study at large: A later analysis indicated that the 130 or so validation repertoires were generated on the platform also employed for the 650 to 850 repertoires of the first cohort. The study was designed to test whether signatures of past pathogen exposure could be identified by cataloging public T cell receptors. A separate validation cohort of roughly 130 different subjects was used in addition to the 666-subject first cohort. The study combined high-throughput TCR immunosequencing, statistical association of individual TCRs with disease status, and machine learning to predict cytomegalovirus infection status. Results and caveats for the whole study, not just this receptor: According to the authors, the approach could potentially be generalized to other disease states and immunological phenotypes. Three of the identified cytomegalovirus-associated TCR beta chains were confirmed in vitro to be specific for cytomegalovirus antigens. In the study, approximately 160 TCR beta chains were listed as associated with cytomegalovirus. A later analysis had no HLA typing for the validation cohort, so co-occurrence there was scored across all 110 or so repertoires. The classifier was reported to diagnose cytomegalovirus status with high specificity and sensitivity in both the original cohort and the validation cohort. Across donors, most TCR sequences were observed very rarely, whereas some public TCRs were present in many individuals. Of the cluster scores, roughly 95% were above 0 in a later analysis, which found that TCRs clustered in the first cohort also tended to co-occur in the approximately 130 validation repertoires.

The germline V gene (reference sequence) specifies MNHEY as CDR1 and SMNVEV as CDR2. Between the V and J ends, shortened by 4 bases and 5 bases respectively, the junction contains 17 bases. The CDR3, cysteine through phenylalanine, is 15 amino acids long. Left in the record is the CDR3 DNA by itself, 45 bases read in frame from the first base. With regard to this clone: Its antigen is still unknown. The input lacks base qualities; no much larger clone sits a single base away.

Library creation used the immunoSEQ multiplex PCR assay. Per the original workflow: A statistical classification framework was built for diagnosing cytomegalovirus status from the catalog of TCR beta chain sequences. The immuneACCESS repertoire file appears here via TCRdb, limited to in-frame rearrangements. These files lack a portion of the clones; in checked studies, under half of the deficit traces to unresolved V genes, and the cause of the others is not known. V, J and clone size derive from that table, while D and trimming were established from the DNA sequence. A total of some 170,000 clones appear in this sample, 86% of them only once. The top ten clonotypes cover 6% to 8.5% of the sample. Separate from the approximately 670-subject first cohort, the validation cohort of 95 to 150 subjects was the group to which the donors belonged.

The sequence came from a man aged 25-40 years in good health and CMV-seropositive. The rearranged segments are TRBV27 and TRBJ2-5, with the D gene uncertain. The specimen was PBMCs. The CDR3 reads CASSYTRAPRETQYF. The DNA sequence is as follows: TGTGCCAGCAGTTATACCCGGGCCCCGAGGGAGACCCAGTACTTC.